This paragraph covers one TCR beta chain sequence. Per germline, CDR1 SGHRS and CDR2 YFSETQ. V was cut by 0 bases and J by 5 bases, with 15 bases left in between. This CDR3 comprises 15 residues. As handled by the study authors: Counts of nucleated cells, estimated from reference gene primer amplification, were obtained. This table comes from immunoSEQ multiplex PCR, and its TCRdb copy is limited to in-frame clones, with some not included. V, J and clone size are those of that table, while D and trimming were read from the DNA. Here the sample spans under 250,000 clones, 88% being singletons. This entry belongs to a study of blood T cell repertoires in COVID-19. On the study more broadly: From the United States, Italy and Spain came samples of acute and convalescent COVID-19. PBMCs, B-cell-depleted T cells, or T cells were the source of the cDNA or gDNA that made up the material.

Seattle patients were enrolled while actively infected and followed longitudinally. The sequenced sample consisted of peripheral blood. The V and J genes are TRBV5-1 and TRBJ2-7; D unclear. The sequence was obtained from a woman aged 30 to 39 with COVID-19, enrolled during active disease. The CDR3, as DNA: TGCGCCAGCAGCTTGGCGGGTGTACTAACTGACGAGCAGTACGTC. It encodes CASSLAGVLTDEQYV.